Listed here is a single TCR beta chain. Antigen: not known. The entry originates in a study of shared clonotypes between healthy human individuals. Study-wide points: Estimated richness was generally greater in naive than memory subsets. Collection of samples was limited to blood; tissue repertoires likely differ.

Positive CCR7 selection of CD45RO-negative cells yielded the naive CD8 cells, and terminally differentiated effector memory CD45RA+ cells were excluded. The V gene's germline CDR1 is SEHNR and CDR2 FQNEAQ (reference sequence). V lost 5 bases and J 3 bases, leaving 16 bases between the germline ends. This CDR3 comprises 15 residues. The repertoire was sequenced with immunoSEQ multiplex PCR; TCRdb's copy has only in-frame clones and lacks some. The table has roughly 2 million clones, roughly 94% seen once. Sequenced sample: naive CD8+ T cells sorted from blood. The clonotype was recovered from a man between 18 and 29 years old in good health. The chain combines TRBV7-9 with TRBJ1-1; D gene ambiguous. CDR3 DNA: TGTGCCAGCAGCGAAAAGGTCCAGGATTACACTGAAGCTTTCTTT. Its translation: CASSEKVQDYTEAFF.